The 2 T cell receptor beta chains reported below all come from one sample, sequenced in a study of CD8 T cells in Susac syndrome. Reverse transcription of about 0.45 to 1 ug RNA used random hexamers. From the immunoSEQ multiplex PCR reads, TCRdb called clonotypes with MiXCR, one entry per CDR3 protein. The sample lists around 140,000 distinct CDR3 sequences; around 96% were seen once. Sequenced: CD4+ T cells from PBMCs. The receptors were gathered from a human donor with multiple sclerosis.

The chain carries TRBV5-1 and TRBJ1-6; unclear D gene. In germline, CDR1 is SGHRS, CDR2 YFSETQ. The CDR3 sequence is 14 residues long. The V end was cut by 2 bases, the J end by 7 bases, with 10 bases between. The CDR3 DNA sequence: TGCGCCAGCAGCTTTGGTCTGGTGAATTCACCCCTCCACTTT. Amino acid sequence: CASSFGLVNSPLHF.

The chain combines TRBV27 with TRBJ2-1; D tentatively reads TRBD1 or TRBD2 (6 bases each). The V and J ends lost 5 bases and 12 bases respectively, with 14 bases between them. This CDR3 has 12 amino acids. The V gene's germline CDR1 is MNHEY and CDR2 SMNVEV (reference sequence). The CDR3 is CASSIGGRGQFF. The CDR3 DNA is TGTGCCAGCAGTATCGGGGGCAGGGGGCAGTTCTTC.